Each of the 5 T cell receptor beta chains below was sequenced from the same sample in a study of T cells in Graves' hyperthyroidism and ophthalmopathy. Amplification of TCR beta CDR3 regions used RNA as the template. First-round RT-PCR with HTBI primers amplified the TCR CDR3 region. TCRdb re-called the multiplex PCR reads through MiXCR, storing one row per CDR3 protein. The sample shows roughly 400,000 distinct CDR3 sequences, roughly 25% of them seen only once. Sequencing was done on a sample of blood. Source of these receptors: a man in his fifties or sixties with Graves' hyperthyroidism.

This clonotype was seen repeatedly, ten times or more. The J gene is TRBJ2-1, the V gene TRBV12-3 or TRBV12-4, with 11 bases aligning to TRBD1. The CDR3 runs 15 residues. V trimming: 6 bases; J trimming: 7 bases; junction bases outside the gene matches: 8. CDR3 amino acids: CASSPPGQGGNEQFF. The CDR3 DNA reads as TGTGCCAGCAGCCCTCCGGGACAGGGGGGGAATGAGCAGTTCTTC.

The V call is TRBV7-9, the J call TRBJ1-5; no reliable D call. CDR3 length: 14 amino acids. V was shortened by 4 bases and J by 0 bases, with 7 bases between the two germline ends. The germline CDR1 and CDR2 sequences are SEHNR and FQNEAQ (reference sequence). CDR3 protein: CASSSSHSNQPQHF. The CDR3 DNA reads TGTGCCAGCAGCTCCTCGCATAGCAATCAGCCCCAGCATTTT.

In this sample, this clonotype turned up a few times. This rearrangement joins TRBV4-1 to TRBJ1-3; no firm D call. The V and J ends lost 0 bases and 4 bases respectively, with 10 bases between them. The CDR3 loop spans 15 amino acids. CDR1 is MGHRA and CDR2 is YSYEKL in the germline V gene. CDR3 residues: CASSQDRGSGNTIYF. CDR3 coding DNA: TGCGCCAGCAGCCAAGATCGAGGGTCCGGAAACACCATATATTTT.

The rearrangement uses TRBV2 and TRBJ2-6; D is uncertain. The CDR3 spans 15 residues. Germline loops: CDR1 SNHLY, CDR2 FYNNEI. Trimming left V 2 bases short and J 3 bases short, with 8 bases between. As DNA, the CDR3 is TGTGCCAGCAGTGAAAGCCAAGGTGGGGCCAACGTCCTGACTTTC. It yields the protein CASSESQGGANVLTF. The full variable domain, in which reference TRBV2 and TRBJ2-6 provide the parts outside the CDR3, is EPEVTQTPSHQVTQMGQEVILRCVPISNHLYFYWYRQILGQKVEFLVSFYNNEISEKSEIFDDQFSVERPDGSNFTLKIRSTKLEDSAMYFCASSESQGGANVLTFGAGSRLTVL.

This clonotype was detected only a few times. As DNA, the CDR3 is TGTGCCAGCAGTTTATCATCCGGACGCGAGCAGTACTTC. This sequence encodes CASSLSSGREQYF. The chain joins TRBV27 to TRBJ2-7; unclear D gene. Per the germline V gene, CDR1 is MNHEY and CDR2 is SMNVEV (reference sequence). The ends were cut back, 0 bases at V and 6 bases at J, with 9 bases in the middle. The length of the CDR3 is 13 residues.